Described below is a single TCR beta chain sequence and its context. Its antigen is not yet known. Per-nucleotide qualities are absent, and no much larger clonotype sits a single base away. The entry originates in a study of blood T cell repertoires in COVID-19 (TCRdb year 2020). About the study as a whole: The collaborator samples originated in the United States, Italy and Spain and spanned the acute and convalescent phases of COVID-19. The material from the prospective study consisted of cDNA or gDNA derived from T cells, B-cell-depleted T cells, or PBMCs. The dataset comprised deeply sampled blood TCRbeta repertoires from subjects exposed to, actively infected with, or recovered from COVID-19. A freely available public database, intended as a resource for researchers studying the immune response to SARS-CoV-2, is where the repertoires were released. The samples were drawn from the first 160 participants of the ongoing ImmuneRACE study and from 950 to 1,500 subjects provided by 6 global collaborators. The sample metadata nearly always contained a de-identified subject ID, COVID-19 status, age in years and sex. Where HLA class I and class II types were available, the types were taken from metadata supplied by the sample provider, not from assay-based typing.

V and J lose 7 bases and 4 bases, and a span of 13 bases separates them. The CDR3 numbers 12 residues from cysteine through phenylalanine. The sequence is cut down to CDR3 DNA, 36 bases in frame from base 1. CDR1 SQVTM and CDR2 ANQGSEA were looked up in the germline V gene. Participants in the prospective study were enrolled through a virtual design, were aged 18 to 89 years, and lived in 20 to 30 United States geographic areas. To assign participants to cohorts, the prospective study relied on clinical history that participants themselves reported in a screening survey and a study questionnaire. For ImmuneRACE Cohort 3, a participant was defined as recovered based on two consecutive negative NP/OP PCR tests, clearance by a healthcare professional, or resolution of symptoms. Each participant in the prospective study had whole blood, serum and a nasopharyngeal or oropharyngeal swab collected by mobile phlebotomists. Prospective study participants could optionally give additional blood draws and questionnaires over an approximately 2-month period. Before DNA extraction, prospective study blood samples were shipped either frozen or at room temperature.

What the study reported, not specific to this receptor: The quantity of clinical and demographic metadata differed by source and by participant and was supplied without curation.

The immunoSEQ Assay, a bias-controlled multiplex PCR, was used to amplify TCRbeta CDR3 regions from genomic DNA. The source study handled its data this way. Nucleated cell counts per sample were estimated from amplification of reference gene primers within the assay. To quantify the absolute abundance of each unique TCRbeta CDR3 rearrangement, sequence reads were collapsed and filtered. For each sample, productive Simpson clonality was calculated as the square root of Simpson's diversity index over productive rearrangements. TCRdb retrieved this table from immuneACCESS and kept in-frame rearrangements only. Not all clones are present; in checked studies, unresolved V genes account for under half, and no reason is known for the remainder. V, J and clone size are taken as reported in that table, and D and trimming were inferred from the DNA itself. The sample data list under 200,000 clones, and roughly 84% of these were observed just once. In total, the top ten clones hold 6% to 7.5% of the sample.

The sequenced sample was PBMCs or T cells enriched from blood (not recorded which). The receptor comes from a woman between 45 and 60 years old who had recovered from COVID-19. This chain joins TRBV29-1 to TRBJ1-2; possibly the D gene is TRBD1, per 6 matching bases. This receptor has the CDR3 CSGGAGAYGYTF. In nucleotides, the sequence is TGCAGCGGGGGGGCAGGGGCCTATGGCTACACCTTC.